A selection of T cell receptor beta chains follows, all from one sample in a study of blood T cells in healthy people across ages. In TCRdb, the 5' RACE reads were re-called with MiXCR into one record per CDR3 protein. The data show 800,000 to 1,000,000 distinct CDR3 sequences, about 48% seen once. Sequences were obtained from blood. Every receptor here comes from a man aged 30 to 39 in good health. Both conserved end residues are trimmed from each CDR3.

>TRBJ1-2|TRBV5-1|11
ASSLEVAYGYT
>TRBJ2-1|TRBV7-2|13
ASRTTSGGAYEQF
>TRBJ2-3|TRBV6-2/TRBV6-3|13
ASSYPGGSTDTQY
>TRBJ1-5|TRBV4-1|16
ASSQDPDRKGPKQPQH
>TRBJ1-1|TRBV7-9|12
ASSLGGTNTEAF
>TRBJ2-3|TRBV7-9|10
ASSWATDTQY
>TRBJ2-1|TRBV20-1|13
SARDLWSSYNEQF
>TRBJ1-5|TRBV20-1|11
SARTGLYQPQH
>TRBJ2-2|TRBV5-1|12
ASSRDRVAGELF
>TRBJ2-1|TRBV6-1|12
ASRTGGSYNEQF
>TRBJ1-1|TRBV20-1|14
SAREPGGGMNTEAF
>TRBJ2-5|TRBV20-1|12
SARFSVLGETQY
>TRBJ2-6|TRBV28|13
ASSFRPKGANVLT
>TRBJ1-2|TRBV6-6|12
ASTARITNYGYT
>TRBJ2-1|TRBV6-2/TRBV6-3|14
ASSYSSSGGRNEQF
>TRBJ2-1|TRBV5-1|13
ASGSDGGSYNEQF
>TRBJ2-7|TRBV12-3/TRBV12-4|14
ASSSGTGHPTYEQY
>TRBJ2-1|TRBV4-1|14
VSSPRTGEPYNEQF
>TRBJ2-5|TRBV12-3/TRBV12-4|8
ASGKETQY
>TRBJ2-3|TRBV20-1|13
SARGQLAAEDTQY
>TRBJ1-5|TRBV4-3|14
ASSQDTSTPYQPQH
>TRBJ2-3|TRBV12-3/TRBV12-4|12
ASSLDTETDTQY
>TRBJ2-5|TRBV29-1|10
SVEGLSYERY
>TRBJ2-7|TRBV2|12
ASRFGRNSYEQY
>TRBJ2-7|TRBV20-1|13
SVNPIRDTGGEQY
>TRBJ1-6|TRBV12-3/TRBV12-4|11
ASTPLVNSPLH
>TRBJ2-1|TRBV7-9|14
ASSASPGWSYNEQF
>TRBJ1-5|TRBV24-1|11
ATRNSLNQPQH
>TRBJ2-3|TRBV4-1|18
ASSPLRASGGASPTDTQY
>TRBJ2-3|TRBV7-2|16
ASSSPRDSDLLSETQY
>TRBJ2-3|TRBV10-3|13
AISGTSEGTDTQY
>TRBJ2-6|TRBV7-2|16
ASSLQSGAPSGANVLT
>TRBJ1-1|TRBV12-3/TRBV12-4|12
ASNPGGPDTEAF
>TRBJ2-7|TRBV6-1|12
ASSPGQGFDEQY
>TRBJ2-3|TRBV5-1|14
ASNEPTGDDGYTQY
>TRBJ2-3|TRBV20-1|11
SASTRRPDTQY
>TRBJ1-5|TRBV27|12
ASTRDPFNQPQH
>TRBJ2-1|TRBV10-3|12
ASSPGEGDNEQF
>TRBJ1-5|TRBV7-9|13
ASSSRQDRGQPQH
>TRBJ2-7|TRBV29-1|12
GVEDTDKAYEQY
>TRBJ2-1|TRBV11-2|14
ASRHTGGSSYNEQF
>TRBJ1-2|TRBV5-1|13
ASSLAGQINYGYT
>TRBJ2-1|TRBV7-2|14
ASSGQTDSSYNEQF
>TRBJ2-5|TRBV7-2|16
ASSNSGLAGGRRETQY